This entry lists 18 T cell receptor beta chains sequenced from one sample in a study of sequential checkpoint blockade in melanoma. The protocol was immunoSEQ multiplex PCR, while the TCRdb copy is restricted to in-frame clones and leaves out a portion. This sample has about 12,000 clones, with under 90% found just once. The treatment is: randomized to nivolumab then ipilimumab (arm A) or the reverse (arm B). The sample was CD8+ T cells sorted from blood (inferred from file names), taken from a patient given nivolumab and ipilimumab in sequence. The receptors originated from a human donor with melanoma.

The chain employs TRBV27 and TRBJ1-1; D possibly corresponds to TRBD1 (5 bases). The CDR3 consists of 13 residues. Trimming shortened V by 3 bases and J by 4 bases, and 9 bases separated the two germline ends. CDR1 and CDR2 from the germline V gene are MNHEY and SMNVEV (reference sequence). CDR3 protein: CASSFARGTEAFF. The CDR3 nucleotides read TGTGCCAGCAGTTTCGCTAGGGGCACTGAAGCTTTCTTT.

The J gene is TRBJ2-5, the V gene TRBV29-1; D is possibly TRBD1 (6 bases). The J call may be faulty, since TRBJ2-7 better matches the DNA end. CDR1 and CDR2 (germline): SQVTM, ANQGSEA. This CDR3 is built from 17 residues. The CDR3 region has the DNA TGCAGCGTTGAGGGTCCCGGGACAAGGACTGGGGGTTCCGAGCAGTACTTC. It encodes CSVEGPGTRTGGSEQYF.

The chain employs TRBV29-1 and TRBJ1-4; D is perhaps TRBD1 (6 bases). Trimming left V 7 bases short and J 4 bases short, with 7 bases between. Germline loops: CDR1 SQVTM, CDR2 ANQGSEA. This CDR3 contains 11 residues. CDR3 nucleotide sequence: TGCAGCGGGACAGATAATGAAAAACTGTTTTTT. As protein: CSGTDNEKLFF. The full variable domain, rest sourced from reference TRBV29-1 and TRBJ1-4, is SAVISQKPSRDICQRGTSLTIQCQVDSQVTMMFWYRQQPGQSLTLIATANQGSEATYESGFVIDKFPISRPNLTFSTLTVSNMSPEDSSIYLCSGTDNEKLFFGSGTQLSVL.

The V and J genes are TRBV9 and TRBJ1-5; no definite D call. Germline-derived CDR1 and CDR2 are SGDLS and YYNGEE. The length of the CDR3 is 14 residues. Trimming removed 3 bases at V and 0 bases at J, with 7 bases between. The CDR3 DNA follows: TGTGCCAGCAGCGAGAGTGATAGCAATCAGCCCCAGCATTTT. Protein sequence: CASSESDSNQPQHF.

The CDR3 coding sequence is TGTGCCAGCAGTTACCTCGGCAGGGGCCGCAATCAGCCCCAGCATTTT. Its protein product is CASSYLGRGRNQPQHF. The chain couples TRBV6-6 to TRBJ1-5; D might be TRBD1 (6 bases). The V gene's germline CDR1 is MNHNY and CDR2 SVGAGI (reference sequence). V lost 2 bases to trimming and J lost 2 bases, with 13 bases between them. This CDR3 contains 16 residues.

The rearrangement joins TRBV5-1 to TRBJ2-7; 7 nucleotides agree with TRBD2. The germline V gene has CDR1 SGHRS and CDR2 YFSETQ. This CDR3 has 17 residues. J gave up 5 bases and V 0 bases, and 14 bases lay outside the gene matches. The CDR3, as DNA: TGCGCCAGCAGCTTGGGGGGGAAAGCGGGGCTGTTCGACGAGCAGTACTTC. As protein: CASSLGGKAGLFDEQYF.

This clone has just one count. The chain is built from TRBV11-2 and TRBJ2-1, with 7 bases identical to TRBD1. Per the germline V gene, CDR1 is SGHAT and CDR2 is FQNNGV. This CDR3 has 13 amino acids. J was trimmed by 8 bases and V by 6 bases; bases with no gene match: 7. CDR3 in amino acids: CASSFDRAHEQFF. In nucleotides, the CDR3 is TGTGCCAGCAGTTTCGACAGGGCCCATGAGCAGTTCTTC.

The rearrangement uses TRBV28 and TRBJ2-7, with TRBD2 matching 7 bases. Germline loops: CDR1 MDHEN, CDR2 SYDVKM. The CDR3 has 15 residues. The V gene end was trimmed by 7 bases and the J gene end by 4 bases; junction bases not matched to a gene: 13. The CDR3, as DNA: TGTGCCAGCAACCAATATAAGGGAGGGTGGTACGAGCAGTACTTC. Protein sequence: CASNQYKGGWYEQYF.

Here the CDR3 reads CASSQTGEYTEAFF. The CDR3 DNA reads TGTGCCAGCAGCCAAACAGGGGAGTACACTGAAGCTTTCTTT. The rearrangement uses TRBV4-2 and TRBJ1-1; 7 bases align to TRBD1. V was clipped by 2 bases and J by 3 bases; unmatched bases: 3. Germline V lookup: CDR1 LGHNA, CDR2 YNFKEQ. The CDR3 is 14 amino acids.

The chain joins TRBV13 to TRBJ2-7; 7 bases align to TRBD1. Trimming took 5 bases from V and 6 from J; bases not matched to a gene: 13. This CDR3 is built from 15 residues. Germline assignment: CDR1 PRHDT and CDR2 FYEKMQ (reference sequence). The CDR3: CASSVRGGLSREQYF. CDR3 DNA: TGTGCCAGCAGCGTTAGAGGGGGCCTGTCCCGCGAGCAGTACTTC.

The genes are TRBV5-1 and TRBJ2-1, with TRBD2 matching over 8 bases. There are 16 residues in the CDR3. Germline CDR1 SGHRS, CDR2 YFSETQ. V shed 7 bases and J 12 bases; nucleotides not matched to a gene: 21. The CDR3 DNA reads TGCGCCAGCGAGCAGGGTCCAGCGGGGGCCAACAGTGTGCAGTTCTTC. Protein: CASEQGPAGANSVQFF. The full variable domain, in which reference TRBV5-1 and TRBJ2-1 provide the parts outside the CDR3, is KAGVTQTPRYLIKTRGQQVTLSCSPISGHRSVSWYQQTPGQGLQFLFEYFSETQRNKGNFPGRFSGRQFSNSRSEMNVSTLELGDSALYLCASEQGPAGANSVQFFGPGTRLTVL.

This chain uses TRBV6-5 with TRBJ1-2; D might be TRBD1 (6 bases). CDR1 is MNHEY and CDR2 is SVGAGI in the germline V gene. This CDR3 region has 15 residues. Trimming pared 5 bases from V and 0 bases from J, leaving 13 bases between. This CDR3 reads CASSAWEGANYGYTF. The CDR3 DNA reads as TGTGCCAGCAGTGCCTGGGAGGGGGCTAACTATGGCTACACCTTC.

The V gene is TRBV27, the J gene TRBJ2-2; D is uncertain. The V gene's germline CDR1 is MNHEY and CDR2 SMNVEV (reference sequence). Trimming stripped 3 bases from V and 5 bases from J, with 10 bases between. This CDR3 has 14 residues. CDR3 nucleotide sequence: TGTGCCAGCAGTTTGGCCACATCTACCGGGGAGCTGTTTTTT. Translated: CASSLATSTGELFF.

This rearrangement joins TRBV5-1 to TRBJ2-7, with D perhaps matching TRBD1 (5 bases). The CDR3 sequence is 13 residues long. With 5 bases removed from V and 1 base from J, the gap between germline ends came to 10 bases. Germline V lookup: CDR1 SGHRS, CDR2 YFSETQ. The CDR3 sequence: CASSLAGSYEQYF. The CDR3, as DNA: TGCGCCAGCAGTCTGGCAGGGTCCTACGAGCAGTACTTC.

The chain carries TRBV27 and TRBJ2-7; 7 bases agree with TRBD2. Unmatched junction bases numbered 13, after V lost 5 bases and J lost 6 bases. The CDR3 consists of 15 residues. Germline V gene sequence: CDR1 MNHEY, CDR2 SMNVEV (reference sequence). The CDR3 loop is CASSDLAGDRGEQYF. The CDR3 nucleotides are TGTGCCAGCAGTGATCTGGCGGGAGACCGAGGCGAGCAGTACTTC.

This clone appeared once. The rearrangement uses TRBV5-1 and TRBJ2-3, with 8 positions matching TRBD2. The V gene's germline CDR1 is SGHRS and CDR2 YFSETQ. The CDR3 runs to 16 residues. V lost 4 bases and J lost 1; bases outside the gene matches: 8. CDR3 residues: CASSLGGAPRTDTQYF. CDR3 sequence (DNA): TGCGCCAGCAGCCTCGGGGGGGCTCCTCGCACAGATACGCAGTATTTT.

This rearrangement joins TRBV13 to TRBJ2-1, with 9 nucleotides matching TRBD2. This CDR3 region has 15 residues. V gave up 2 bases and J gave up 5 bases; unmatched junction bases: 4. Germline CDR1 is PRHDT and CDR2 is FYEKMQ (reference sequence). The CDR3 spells CASSLRGGGDNEQFF. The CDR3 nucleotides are TGTGCCAGCAGCTTACGCGGGGGGGGAGACAATGAGCAGTTCTTC.

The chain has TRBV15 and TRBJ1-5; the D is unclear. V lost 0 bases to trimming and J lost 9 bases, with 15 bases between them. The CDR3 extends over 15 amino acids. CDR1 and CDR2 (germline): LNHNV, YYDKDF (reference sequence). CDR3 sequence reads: CATSRDQSGSWPQHF. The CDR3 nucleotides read TGTGCCACCAGCAGAGATCAGTCAGGCTCTTGGCCCCAGCATTTT.